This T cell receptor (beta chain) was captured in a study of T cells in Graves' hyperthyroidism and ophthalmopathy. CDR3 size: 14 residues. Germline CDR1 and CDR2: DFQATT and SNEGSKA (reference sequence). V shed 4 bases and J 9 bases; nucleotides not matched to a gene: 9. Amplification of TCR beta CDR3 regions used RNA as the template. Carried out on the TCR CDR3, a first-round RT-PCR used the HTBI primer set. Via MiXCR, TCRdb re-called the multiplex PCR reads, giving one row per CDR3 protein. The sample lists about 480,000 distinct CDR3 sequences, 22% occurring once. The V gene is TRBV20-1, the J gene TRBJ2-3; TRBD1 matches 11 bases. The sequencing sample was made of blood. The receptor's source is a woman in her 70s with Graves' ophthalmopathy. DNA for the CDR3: TGCAGTGCTATATGGGGACAGGGGGGATCGACGCAGTATTTT. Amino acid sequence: CSAIWGQGGSTQYF.